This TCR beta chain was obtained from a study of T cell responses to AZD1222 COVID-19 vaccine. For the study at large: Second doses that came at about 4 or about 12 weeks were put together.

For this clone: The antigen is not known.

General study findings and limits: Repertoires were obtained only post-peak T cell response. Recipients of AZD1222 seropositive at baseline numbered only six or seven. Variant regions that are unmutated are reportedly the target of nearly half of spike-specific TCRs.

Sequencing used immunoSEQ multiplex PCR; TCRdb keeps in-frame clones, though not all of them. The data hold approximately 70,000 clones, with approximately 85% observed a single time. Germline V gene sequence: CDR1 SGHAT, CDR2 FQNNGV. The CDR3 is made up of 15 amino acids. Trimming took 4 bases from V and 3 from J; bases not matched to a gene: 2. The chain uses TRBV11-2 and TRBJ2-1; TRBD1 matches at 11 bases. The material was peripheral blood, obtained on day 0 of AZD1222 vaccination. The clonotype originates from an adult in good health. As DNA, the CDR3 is TGTGCCAGCAGCTCCGGGACAGGGGGCTACAATGAGCAGTTCTTC. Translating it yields CASSSGTGGYNEQFF.